The T cell receptor (beta chain) described here comes from a study of OX40 agonist ivuxolimab in advanced cancers. Researchers took blood at baseline, on cycle 4 day 1, and on cycle 7 day 1. For this clone: Its antigen is still unknown.

Here immunoSEQ multiplex PCR was the method, and the copy in TCRdb shows in-frame clones only, minus some. This sample yields about 38,000 clones, of which around three quarters are seen a single time; approximately 12% belongs to the top ten. The CDR3 is made up of 14 amino acids. The germline gives CDR1 MNHEY, CDR2 SMNVEV (reference sequence). Trimming removed 4 bases from V and 0 bases from J, with 8 bases in between. Overall study findings and caveats: Researchers report that CD8+ T cells had, on average, more expanded clones than CD4+.

This sample comprised CD4+ or CD8+ T cells sorted from blood, obtained in a trial of the OX40 agonist ivuxolimab. This clonotype was sampled from an adult with an advanced solid tumor such as melanoma, head and neck, liver or kidney cancer. The V gene is TRBV27, the J gene TRBJ2-3; the D is unclear. CDR3 coding DNA: TGTGCCAGCAGTTCATCGCACAGCACAGATACGCAGTATTTT. Its translation is CASSSSHSTDTQYF.